The present T cell receptor (beta chain) was sequenced within a study of identical twins. In TCRdb, the 5' RACE reads were re-called with MiXCR into one record per CDR3 protein. The sample includes approximately 620,000 distinct CDR3 sequences, 8.5% to 9.5% of them seen just once. This clonotype was counted many times. This sample was also put to use in a study of yellow fever vaccine responses in identical twins.

This sequence was found in a woman between 18 and 29 years old in good health. The sample was PBMCs.

The DNA of the CDR3 is TGCGCCAGCAGTTTTGTGGGAGGGGACTACGAGCAGTACTTC. This translates into CASSFVGGDYEQYF. V gene TRBV5-1 combines with J gene TRBJ2-7, with 7 positions matching TRBD2. The CDR3 has 14 residues. Germline V gene lookup returns CDR1 SGHRS and CDR2 YFSETQ. V was pared by 5 bases and J by 3 bases, with 8 bases of the junction left unmatched.